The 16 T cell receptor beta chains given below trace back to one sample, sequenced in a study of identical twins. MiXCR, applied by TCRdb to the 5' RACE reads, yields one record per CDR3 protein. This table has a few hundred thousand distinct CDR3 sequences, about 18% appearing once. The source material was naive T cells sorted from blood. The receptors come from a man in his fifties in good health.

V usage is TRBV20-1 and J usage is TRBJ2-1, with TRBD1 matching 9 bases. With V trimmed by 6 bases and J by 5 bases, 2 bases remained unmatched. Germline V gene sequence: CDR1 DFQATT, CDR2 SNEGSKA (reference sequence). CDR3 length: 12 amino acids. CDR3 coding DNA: TGCAGTGCGGGACAGGGAAACAATGAGCAGTTCTTC. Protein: CSAGQGNNEQFF.

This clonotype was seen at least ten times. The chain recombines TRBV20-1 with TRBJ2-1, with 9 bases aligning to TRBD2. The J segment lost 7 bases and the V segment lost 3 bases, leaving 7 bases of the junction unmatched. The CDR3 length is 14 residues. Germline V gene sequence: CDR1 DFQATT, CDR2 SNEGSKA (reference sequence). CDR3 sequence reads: CSASPIAGVNEQFF. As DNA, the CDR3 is TGCAGTGCTAGCCCGATAGCGGGAGTTAATGAGCAGTTCTTC.

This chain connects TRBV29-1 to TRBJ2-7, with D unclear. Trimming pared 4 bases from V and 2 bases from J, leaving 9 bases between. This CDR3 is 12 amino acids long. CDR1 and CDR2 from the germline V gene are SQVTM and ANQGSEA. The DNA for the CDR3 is TGCAGCGTTGTATCTGGGACCTACGAGCAGTACTTC. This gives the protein CSVVSGTYEQYF.

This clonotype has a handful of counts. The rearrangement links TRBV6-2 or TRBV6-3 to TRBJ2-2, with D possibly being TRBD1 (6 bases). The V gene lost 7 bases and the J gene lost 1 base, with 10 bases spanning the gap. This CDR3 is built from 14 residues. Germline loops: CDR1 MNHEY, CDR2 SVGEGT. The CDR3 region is CASTQGRNTGELFF. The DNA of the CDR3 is TGTGCCAGCACCCAGGGGAGGAACACCGGGGAGCTGTTTTTT.

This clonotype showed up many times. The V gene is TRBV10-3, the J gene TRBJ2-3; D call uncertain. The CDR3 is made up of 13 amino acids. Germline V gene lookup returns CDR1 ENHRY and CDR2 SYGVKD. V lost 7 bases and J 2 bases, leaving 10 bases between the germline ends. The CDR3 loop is CAITGQDTDTQYF. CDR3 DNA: TGTGCCATCACGGGCCAGGACACAGATACGCAGTATTTT.

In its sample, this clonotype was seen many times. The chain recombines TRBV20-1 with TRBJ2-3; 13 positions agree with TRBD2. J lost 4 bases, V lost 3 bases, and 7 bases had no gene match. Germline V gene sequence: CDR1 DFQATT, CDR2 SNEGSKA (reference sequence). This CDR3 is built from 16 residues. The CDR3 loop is CSASSTSGRIADTQYF. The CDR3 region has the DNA TGCAGTGCTAGCTCGACTAGCGGGAGGATCGCAGATACGCAGTATTTT.

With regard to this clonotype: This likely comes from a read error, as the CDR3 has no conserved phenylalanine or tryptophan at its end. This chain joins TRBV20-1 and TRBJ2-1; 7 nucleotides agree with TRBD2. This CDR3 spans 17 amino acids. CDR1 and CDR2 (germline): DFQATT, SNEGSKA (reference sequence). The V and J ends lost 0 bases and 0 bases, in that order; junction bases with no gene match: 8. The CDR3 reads CSARDLRLAVSYNEQFL. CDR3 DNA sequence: TGCAGTGCTAGAGATCTACGCCTAGCGGTCTCCTACAATGAGCAGTTCCTC.

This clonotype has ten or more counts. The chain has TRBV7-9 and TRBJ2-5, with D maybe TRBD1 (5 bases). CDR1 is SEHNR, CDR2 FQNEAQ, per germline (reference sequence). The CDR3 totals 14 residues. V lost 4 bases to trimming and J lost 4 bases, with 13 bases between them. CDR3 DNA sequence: TGTGCCAGCAGCTGGCTCAGGGTTGGAGAGACCCAGTACTTC. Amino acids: CASSWLRVGETQYF. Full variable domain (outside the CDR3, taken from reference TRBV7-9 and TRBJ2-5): DTGVSQNPRHKITKRGQNVTFRCDPISEHNRLYWYRQTLGQGPEFLTYFQNEAQLEKSRLLSDRFSAERPKGSFSTLEIQRTEQGDSAMYLCASSWLRVGETQYFGPGTRLLVL.

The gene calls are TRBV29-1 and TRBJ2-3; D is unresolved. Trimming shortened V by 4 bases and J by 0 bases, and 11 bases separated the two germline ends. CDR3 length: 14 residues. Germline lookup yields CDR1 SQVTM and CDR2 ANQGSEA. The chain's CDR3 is CSVAVQTSTDTQYF. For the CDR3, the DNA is TGCAGCGTTGCGGTCCAGACTAGCACAGATACGCAGTATTTT.

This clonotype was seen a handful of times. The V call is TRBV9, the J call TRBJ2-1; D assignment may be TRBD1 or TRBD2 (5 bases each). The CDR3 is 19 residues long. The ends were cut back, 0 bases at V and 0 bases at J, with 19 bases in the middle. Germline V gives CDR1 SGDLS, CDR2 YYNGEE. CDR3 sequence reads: CASSVGGKRGKRSYNEQFF. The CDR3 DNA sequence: TGTGCCAGCAGCGTAGGAGGGAAGAGGGGAAAACGCTCCTACAATGAGCAGTTCTTC.

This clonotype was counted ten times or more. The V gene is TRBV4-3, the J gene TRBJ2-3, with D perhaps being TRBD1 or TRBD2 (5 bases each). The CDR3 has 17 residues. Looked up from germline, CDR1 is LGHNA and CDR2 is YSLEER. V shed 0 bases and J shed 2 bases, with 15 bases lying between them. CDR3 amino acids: CASSQELPGPATDTQYF. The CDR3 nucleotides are TGCGCCAGCAGCCAAGAACTTCCGGGACCGGCCACAGATACGCAGTATTTT.

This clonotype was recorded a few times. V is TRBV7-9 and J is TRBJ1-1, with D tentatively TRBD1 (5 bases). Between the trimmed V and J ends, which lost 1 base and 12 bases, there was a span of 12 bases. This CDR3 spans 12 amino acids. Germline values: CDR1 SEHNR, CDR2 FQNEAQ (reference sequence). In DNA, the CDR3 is TGTGCCAGCAGCTTAGGAGGGGATCTTACTTTCTTT. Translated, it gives CASSLGGDLTFF. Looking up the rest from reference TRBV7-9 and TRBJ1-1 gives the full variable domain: DTGVSQNPRHKITKRGQNVTFRCDPISEHNRLYWYRQTLGQGPEFLTYFQNEAQLEKSRLLSDRFSAERPKGSFSTLEIQRTEQGDSAMYLCASSLGGDLTFFGQGTRLTVV.

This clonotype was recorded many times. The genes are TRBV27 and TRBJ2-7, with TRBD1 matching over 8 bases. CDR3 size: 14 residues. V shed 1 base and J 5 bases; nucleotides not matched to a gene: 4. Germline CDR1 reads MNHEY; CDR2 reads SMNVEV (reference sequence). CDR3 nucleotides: TGTGCCAGCAGTTTATGGACAGGGAGCCACGAGCAGTACTTC. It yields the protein CASSLWTGSHEQYF.

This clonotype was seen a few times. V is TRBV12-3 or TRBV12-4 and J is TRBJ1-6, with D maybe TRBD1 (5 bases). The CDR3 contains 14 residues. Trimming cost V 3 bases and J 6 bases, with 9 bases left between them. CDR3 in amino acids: CASSFRGFNSPLHF. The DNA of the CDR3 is TGTGCCAGCAGTTTTCGGGGCTTTAATTCACCCCTCCACTTT.

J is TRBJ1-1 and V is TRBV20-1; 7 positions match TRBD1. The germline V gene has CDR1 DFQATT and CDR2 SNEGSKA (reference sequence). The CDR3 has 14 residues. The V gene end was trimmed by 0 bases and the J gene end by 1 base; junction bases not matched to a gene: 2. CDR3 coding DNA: TGCAGTGCTAGAGATGGGACAGCGAACACTGAAGCTTTCTTT. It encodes CSARDGTANTEAFF.

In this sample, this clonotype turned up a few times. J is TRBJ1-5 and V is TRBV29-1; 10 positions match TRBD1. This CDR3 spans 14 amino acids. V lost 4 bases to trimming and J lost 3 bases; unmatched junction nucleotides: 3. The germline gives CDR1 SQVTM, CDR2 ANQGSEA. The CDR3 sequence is CSVGTGGINQPQHF. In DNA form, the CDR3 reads TGCAGCGTTGGGACAGGGGGTATCAATCAGCCCCAGCATTTT.